The clone carrying this T cell receptor beta chain was seen many times. MiXCR, applied by TCRdb to the 5' RACE reads, yields one record per CDR3 protein. The profile shows 30,000 to 35,000 distinct CDR3 sequences, about 6.6% of them singletons. This sample was taken from a study of T cells after yellow fever vaccination. As for the study in general: Preparation used SMART-Seq v4 Ultra Low Input for the low-cell-number fractions.

The germline V gene has CDR1 MNHNY and CDR2 SVGAGI (reference sequence). V lost 2 bases to trimming and J lost 8 bases; unmatched junction nucleotides: 4. This CDR3 comprises 13 residues. This specimen was PBMCs, either bulk or a sorted T-cell subset (CD4+, CD8+, memory, or dextramer-sorted; not recorded which), taken on the day of the first yellow fever vaccination. The rearrangement links TRBV6-6 to TRBJ1-2, with 8 bases aligning to TRBD1. The sequence was obtained from a man between 18 and 35 years old who received the YFV17D yellow fever vaccine. The CDR3 here is CASSYGTGEGYTF. The CDR3 region has the DNA TGTGCCAGCAGTTACGGGACAGGCGAGGGCTACACCTTC.